This T cell receptor beta chain was documented in a study of T-cell memory formation after mild COVID-19. Study-level results: Second-wave clones that peaked on day 37 lacked confirmed SARS-CoV-2 specificity. Among contracting clones, CD4+ were mainly CM/EM and CD8+ enriched in EMRA. Some clones that responded turned up in pre-infection memory, which suggests that cross-reactive memory joined in.

V lost 6 bases, J lost 0 bases, and 11 bases lay in between. Germline V gene sequence: CDR1 ENHRY, CDR2 SYGVKD. This CDR3 has 14 residues. After 5'RACE with constant-segment primers, TCR alpha and TCR beta cDNA libraries carrying sample barcodes and UMIs were obtained. TCRdb re-called the 5' RACE reads through MiXCR, storing one row per CDR3 protein. The data hold about 560,000 distinct CDR3 sequences, with roughly 21% observed a single time. About this clonotype itself: The antigen remains undetermined.

The chain couples TRBV10-3 to TRBJ2-5; either TRBD1 or TRBD2 may supply D (5 bases each). Sequenced input: PBMCs or a T cell subset sorted from them (not recorded which). The TCR originated in an adult woman who had mild COVID-19 (a few samples of this study predate the infection). Cell type and time point are not known. The CDR3, as DNA: TGTGCCATCAGAGATCCGGGACACCAAGAGACCCAGTACTTC. Translated: CAIRDPGHQETQYF.